This TCR beta chain comes out of a study of blood T cell repertoires in COVID-19. Sequencing used immunoSEQ multiplex PCR; TCRdb keeps in-frame clones, though not all of them. The sample has just over 200,000 clones; over 75% are singletons. Losses at the gene ends were 4 bases for V and 4 bases for J; bases not matched to a gene: 6. CDR3 size: 15 residues. CDR1 and CDR2 (germline): SGHRS, YFSETQ. The sequence was collected from a man aged 80 or over with acute or convalescent COVID-19. The sequencing input was peripheral blood. The rearrangement links TRBV5-1 to TRBJ1-5, with TRBD1 identical over 9 bases. CDR3 bases: TGCGCCAGCAGCCCCGATGGACAGGGGAATCAGCCCCAGCATTTT. As protein: CASSPDGQGNQPQHF. The variable domain in full, with the rest retrieved from reference TRBV5-1 and TRBJ1-5, is KAGVTQTPRYLIKTRGQQVTLSCSPISGHRSVSWYQQTPGQGLQFLFEYFSETQRNKGNFPGRFSGRQFSNSRSEMNVSTLELGDSALYLCASSPDGQGNQPQHFGDGTRLSIL.